This T cell receptor (delta chain) was captured by sequencing in a study of DNA immune sequencing with unique molecular identifiers (dated by TCRdb to the early 2020s). For context, the study as a whole: Using immunomagnetic cell separation, gammadelta T cells were enriched from buffy coats, and the genomic DNA of these cells was sequenced. Validation of the method was performed on synthetic reference molecules and on blood samples from healthy individuals. All donors were healthy people, and ten of the donors were profiled using sorted gammadelta T cells from peripheral blood. An ultrasensitive DNA-based TRD repertoire sequencing method using PCR-introduced unique molecular identifiers was developed and validated in the study. gammadelta T cells were enriched from PBMC of roughly ten healthy individuals by fluorescence-activated cell sorting. In the comparison of enriched versus non-enriched samples, 95 to 100 ng of enriched gammadelta T-cell DNA and roughly 0.94 ug of non-enriched PBMC DNA were sequenced. Summary of the overall study and its limitations: The primer-based approach cannot detect novel TRD sequences that are not targeted by the primers. TRD repertoire diversity differed among healthy donors, and several donors were highly oligoclonal, with the top 5 clonotypes making up more than half of productive molecules. Among clonotypes from healthy donors, the most common TRD rearrangement was TRDV2 paired with TRDJ1.

Libraries were built with multiplex PCR. A 32-plex assay amplified the genomic DNA, with primers for all 8 TRDV and 4 TRDJ genes spanning the CDR3. During approximately 3 cycles of barcoding PCR, a 12-nucleotide UMI was attached, and a second PCR using Illumina adapter primers followed. AMPure XP beads were used to purify the libraries, whose quality was checked on a Fragment Analyzer using the HS NGS Fragment kit. The sequencing was run with an Illumina MiniSeq mid-output kit, including 20% PhiX, and 150 cycles of paired-end reads. The authors' analysis ran thus. MIGEC version 1.2.9 was used to process reads, grouping reads by UMI and building error-corrected consensus sequences. Post-processing used modified VDJtools version 1.2.1 scripts and the tcR R package. With CATT, TCRdb called clones again from the public reads; duplicate DNA rows were later joined. What appears here as the V and J calls and clone size reflects TCRdb's work, not the paper's. The sample table records about 800 delta-chain clones; around 3.5% of these occur just once. Of the sample, around 69% is held by the ten largest clones.

The CDR3 runs 20 amino acids, cysteine and phenylalanine included. The read is trimmed to its CDR3 DNA, 60 bases read in frame from base 1. Based on the germline V gene, the CDR1 and CDR2 sequences are GEAIGNYY and EKD. Trimmed from V: 1 base; trimmed from J: 10 bases; junction bases lacking a gene match: 24. Based on its abundance in the sample, this clone is hyperexpanded (1% or more). The target of this receptor is not known. No much larger clone exists at a distance of one base, and base qualities are not known. This sample includes further DNA sequences coding for the same CDR3. The source is a human donor in good health. The chain employs TRDV2 and TRDJ1, with 12 bases in between that match TRDD3. Sequenced material: gamma-delta T cells from PBMCs. The CDR3 reads CACDTLTGGYLRGEPQVLIF. The nucleotide sequence reads as follows: TGTGCCTGTGACACATTAACTGGGGGATACTTAAGGGGGGAGCCCCAAGTACTCATCTTT.